This entry is about one TCR beta chain. Its antigen is unidentified. The data stem from a study of T cell responses to AZD1222 COVID-19 vaccine. Study outcomes and limitations: The sample set comprised mostly white British donors with more females, and clonal diversity was possibly underestimated.

The germline gives CDR1 LNHDA, CDR2 SQIVND (reference sequence). The V end was cut by 5 bases, the J end by 8 bases, with 18 bases between. CDR3 length: 14 amino acids. Sequenced by immunoSEQ multiplex PCR; TCRdb stores in-frame clones only, minus some. The sample shows over 100,000 clones, 70% to 90% of them seen only once. This clonotype was sampled from an adult in good health. J is TRBJ1-2 and V is TRBV19; a weak D match, TRBD1 (5 bases). The input for sequencing was peripheral blood, taken on day 0 of AZD1222 vaccination. CDR3 protein: CASSPGAGRGGYTF. In DNA form, the CDR3 reads TGTGCCAGTAGTCCTGGGGCAGGGAGAGGCGGCTACACCTTC.